The rows below give T cell receptor beta chains drawn from one sample of a study of cytomegalovirus exposure and HLA in healthy donors. Clones were sequenced by immunoSEQ multiplex PCR, and TCRdb holds only the in-frame ones, with some missing. Here the sample spans 150,000 to 200,000 clones, approximately 79% being singletons. The sample was PBMCs. Receptors originate from a young woman in good health and CMV-seropositive. CDR3s leave out the opening cysteine and the closing phenylalanine or tryptophan.

V gene,CDR3 protein
TRBV29-1,SVEGFGASGIQY
TRBV7-9,ASGTDGRGSPLH
TRBV2,ASSELSYNEQF
TRBV13,ASSLGQGFGYGYT
TRBV13,ASSSALGLKAF
TRBV6-5,ASSLGQFYGYT
TRBV5-4,ASSLAGNTGELF
TRBV6-5,ASSTGGFTEAF
TRBV6-6,ASRLTGSAGELF
TRBV6-5,ASSPGTGDSYEQY
TRBV5-4,ASSQGTGGLF
TRBV5-4,ASSLESGQAYEQY
TRBV6-5,ASSYNRDIQY
TRBV4-3,ASSQASHRDGYT
TRBV6-1,ASRPPGQTSYGYT
TRBV27,ASRDLGFGEQY
TRBV7-6,ASSRTGGTDTQY
TRBV6-5,ASSSGFSGNTIY
TRBV7-8,ASSLARQGANQPQH
TRBV21-1,ASSLKGTKGDTGELF
TRBV5-6,ASSLGQLGTEAF
TRBV4-3,ASSPRLAGGHGELF
TRBV7-2,ASSLGKIFEQF
TRBV28,ASSGGTGVTETQY
TRBV5-4,ASSLPRAGVAEAF
TRBV5-1,ASSLGGNDRGYSPLH
TRBV4-1,ASSQAQSGGADEQY
TRBV6-1,ASSGQGLYNEQF
TRBV7-2,ASSSPIAGVVTEAF
TRBV19,ASSIQGVLTGTYGYT
TRBV27,ASMGQKTYEQY
TRBV27,ASSLWGQGAYTEAF
TRBV10-2,ASRGAGWGNQPQH
TRBV11-3,ASSPRWASGPGGNEQF
TRBV19,ASSIDLRGTGTQY
TRBV6-5,ASSYSVNSHEKLF
TRBV28,ASSPPRRTGKDTEAF